These 10 T cell receptor beta chains share one sample of origin, sequenced in a study of blood T cell repertoires in COVID-19. Libraries were prepared by immunoSEQ multiplex PCR; TCRdb keeps only in-frame clonotypes and omits some of them. Of 95,000 to 110,000 clones listed, 75% to 90% are singletons. The sample taken for sequencing was peripheral blood. Receptor source: a man between 50 and 59 years old with acute or convalescent COVID-19.

The rearrangement joins TRBV6-1 to TRBJ2-7, with TRBD1 identical over 7 bases. This CDR3 has 14 amino acids. Germline V lookup: CDR1 MNHNS, CDR2 SASEGT. The J segment lost 1 base and the V segment lost 3 bases, leaving 3 bases of the junction unmatched. For the CDR3, the DNA is TGTGCCAGCAGTGACAACAGGGGTTCCTACGAGCAGTACTTC. Protein sequence: CASSDNRGSYEQYF.

J is TRBJ2-7 and V is TRBV28, with TRBD1 matching 11 bases. CDR1 and CDR2 (germline): MDHEN, SYDVKM. V lost 5 bases and J lost 5; bases outside the gene matches: 14. The CDR3 totals 17 residues. CDR3 nucleotide sequence: TGTGCCAGCAGTGCTTACACCGGGACAGGGGGTTTTAACGAGCAGTACTTC. It specifies CASSAYTGTGGFNEQYF.

The chain is built from TRBV6-2 or TRBV6-3 and TRBJ2-2; 12 bases agree with TRBD2. Looked up from germline, CDR1 is MNHEY and CDR2 is SVGEGT. J was trimmed by 4 bases and V by 6 bases; bases with no gene match: 9. The CDR3 consists of 17 residues. In nucleotides, the CDR3 is TGTGCCAGCAGCGGACCTAGCGGGAGGGCCGGCACCGGGGAGCTGTTTTTT. Translated: CASSGPSGRAGTGELFF.

The chain uses TRBV9 and TRBJ1-3; a possible D gene is TRBD1 (5 bases). V was cut by 6 bases and J by 2 bases, with 15 bases left in between. The CDR3 runs 15 residues. Germline V gene data show CDR1 as SGDLS and CDR2 as YYNGEE. The CDR3 region has the DNA TGTGCCAGCACCGGCGGGGCAGGGCCTGGAAACACCATATATTTT. Protein sequence: CASTGGAGPGNTIYF.

The chain joins TRBV28 to TRBJ2-7; 8 bases match TRBD1. Per germline, CDR1 MDHEN and CDR2 SYDVKM. V lost 8 bases and J lost 5; bases outside the gene matches: 14. The CDR3 consists of 15 residues. DNA of the CDR3: TGTGCCAGCGGCACAGGGGGAGCGCCCGATAACGAGCAGTACTTC. This codes for CASGTGGAPDNEQYF.

The chain is built from TRBV7-8 and TRBJ2-5; no firm D call. This CDR3 comprises 13 residues. The V gene lost 1 base and the J gene lost 3 bases, with 6 bases spanning the gap. Germline CDR1 SGHVS, CDR2 FQNEAQ. CDR3 sequence: CASSLVAEETQYF. Here the CDR3 DNA reads TGTGCCAGCAGCTTAGTCGCAGAAGAGACCCAGTACTTC.

The V and J genes are TRBV4-1 and TRBJ1-1; 8 nucleotides align to TRBD1. The CDR3 runs 18 residues. Germline-derived CDR1 and CDR2 are MGHRA and YSYEKL. Trimming removed 2 bases from V and 0 bases from J; junction bases left unmatched: 11. Here the CDR3 DNA reads TGCGCCAGCAGCCAACAGACAGGGGAATCCTCAATGAACACTGAAGCTTTCTTT. Translating it yields CASSQQTGESSMNTEAFF.

This rearrangement joins TRBV28 to TRBJ2-7, with 7 bases aligning to TRBD2. Germline CDR1 is MDHEN and CDR2 is SYDVKM. The V segment lost 4 bases and the J segment 4 bases; nucleotides outside the gene matches: 16. The CDR3 contains 17 residues. The CDR3 spells CASSSLPLSSGEYEQYF. CDR3 in DNA: TGTGCCAGCAGTTCCCTCCCCTTGTCTAGCGGAGAGTACGAGCAGTACTTC.

This chain joins TRBV7-2 and TRBJ2-4; D call uncertain. This CDR3 has 14 amino acids. V lost 1 base and J 8 bases, leaving 12 bases between the germline ends. CDR1 is SGHTA and CDR2 is FQGNSA in the germline V gene. CDR3 protein: CASSLDSALDIQYF. CDR3 DNA sequence: TGTGCCAGCAGCTTAGACTCCGCGTTGGACATTCAGTACTTC.

V and J are TRBV7-3 and TRBJ2-7, with 7 positions matching TRBD2. Germline V gene data show CDR1 as SGHTA and CDR2 as FQGTGA. The CDR3 totals 18 residues. The V gene end was trimmed by 7 bases and the J gene end by 2 bases; junction bases not matched to a gene: 20. CDR3 bases: TGTGCCAGCACCCAGCCCTTCAGATGCGGGAGTTACCCCTACGAGCAGTACTTC. Protein product: CASTQPFRCGSYPYEQYF.